This T cell receptor (beta chain) is from a study of long-term antiretroviral therapy in people with HIV. Regarding the study as a whole: Pre-ART clonal expansions dominated every time point's repertoire.

V was trimmed by 5 bases and J by 2 bases, leaving 14 bases between them. The CDR3 totals 15 residues. Per germline, CDR1 SGHTA and CDR2 FQGNSA. About this clone: Its antigen is unidentified.

The assay used was immunoSEQ (version v3.0), run at survey level. TCRdb's copy holds only in-frame clones and misses some; the assay was immunoSEQ multiplex PCR. The table has tens of thousands of clones, over 75% seen once. Inclusion required at least two post-ART and at least one pre-ART PBMC samples. Every HIV-positive participant received treatment in the United States. Sequencing was performed on unsorted PBMCs, taken 1.1 years before starting antiretroviral therapy. This clonotype was obtained from a woman in her 30s with HIV. The chain combines TRBV7-2 with TRBJ2-3; D ambiguous. CDR3 DNA: TGTGCCAGCAGCAGAAACCGGCTGACCACAGATACGCAGTATTTT. It is translated as CASSRNRLTTDTQYF.